The 10 T cell receptor beta chains below come from one sample, sequenced in a study of T cell responses to AZD1222 COVID-19 vaccine (dated by TCRdb to the early 2020s). The library was built by means of the immunoSEQ multiplex PCR assay. TCRdb obtained this table from immuneACCESS and retained in-frame rearrangements with V and J assigned. These tables miss some clones; where compared with another copy, unresolved V genes account for less than half of the shortfall, and the remainder is unexplained. This sample gives 85,000 to 130,000 clones in total; 89% of them show up just once. The leading ten clones occupy 18% of the sample. The sample's time point, from its label and the paper: baseline before first vaccination. The material was peripheral blood, obtained on day 0 of AZD1222 vaccination. Source of these receptors: an adult in good health.

This clone was counted a single time. The rearrangement links TRBV14 to TRBJ1-4; D gene uncertain. This CDR3 has 15 residues. Germline loops: CDR1 SGHDN, CDR2 FVKESK. V lost 2 bases and J 8 bases, leaving 15 bases between the germline ends. The CDR3: CASSQTDYPGEKLFF. The CDR3 DNA follows: TGTGCCAGCAGCCAAACCGACTATCCCGGGGAAAAACTGTTTTTT.

This clone was detected only once. The chain's CDR3 is CASKNLVGTEAFF. In nucleotides, the CDR3 is TGTGCCAGCAAGAACCTAGTTGGAACTGAAGCTTTCTTT. V and J are TRBV12-3 or TRBV12-4 and TRBJ1-1; D gene unclear. The CDR3 covers 13 residues. Between the trimmed V and J ends, which lost 7 bases and 5 bases, there was a span of 14 bases.

This chain uses TRBV19 with TRBJ2-1; D unresolved. Germline CDR1 reads LNHDA; CDR2 reads SQIVND (reference sequence). CDR3 size: 13 residues. V lost 3 bases, J lost 6 bases, and 9 bases lay in between. Written as DNA, the CDR3 is TGTGCCAGTAGTATTAGTATCACCAATGAGCAGTTCTTC. Its protein product is CASSISITNEQFF. Filled out from reference TRBV19 and TRBJ2-1, the complete variable domain reads DGGITQSPKYLFRKEGQNVTLSCEQNLNHDAMYWYRQDPGQGLRLIYYSQIVNDFQKGDIAEGYSVSREKKESFPLTVTSAQKNPTAFYLCASSISITNEQFFGPGTRLTVL.

The chain recombines TRBV16 with TRBJ1-1; D is perhaps TRBD1 (5 bases). V was cut by 6 bases and J by 0 bases, with 11 bases left in between. Germline V gene data show CDR1 as KGHSY and CDR2 as FQNENV. The CDR3 is made up of 14 amino acids. The CDR3 sequence is CASRQGGVNTEAFF. In DNA form, the CDR3 reads TGTGCCAGCAGGCAGGGAGGGGTGAACACTGAAGCTTTCTTT.

The CDR3 DNA sequence: TGTGCCAGCAGCCAAGATCTGGGCAGGGGGCACAACACTGAAGCTTTCTTT. Its translation is CASSQDLGRGHNTEAFF. The V call is TRBV3-1 (or the pseudogene TRBV3-2), the J call TRBJ1-1, with 8 bases lining up with TRBD1. The CDR3 extends over 17 amino acids. V was pared by 0 bases and J by 2 bases, with 8 bases of the junction left unmatched. The germline CDR1 and CDR2 sequences are LGHDT and YNNKEL (reference sequence).

The rearrangement joins TRBV6-5 to TRBJ1-2; TRBD1 aligns across 7 bases. This CDR3 is built from 14 residues. The junction had 4 bases not matched to a gene; V was cut back by 0 bases and J by 6 bases. The V gene's germline CDR1 is MNHEY and CDR2 SVGAGI. The CDR3 sequence: CASSYSDRVDGYTF. The DNA for the CDR3 is TGTGCCAGCAGTTACTCAGACAGGGTCGATGGCTACACCTTC.

The chain is built from TRBV6-5 and TRBJ1-6; 9 bases agree with TRBD1. This CDR3 comprises 16 residues. Germline V gene lookup returns CDR1 MNHEY and CDR2 SVGAGI. The V gene end was trimmed by 3 bases and the J gene end by 6 bases; junction bases not matched to a gene: 6. CDR3 coding DNA: TGTGCCAGCAGTTATAACGGGGACAGGGTTAATTCACCCCTCCACTTT. It codes for CASSYNGDRVNSPLHF.

The genes are TRBV3-1 (or the pseudogene TRBV3-2) and TRBJ1-1; D possibly corresponds to TRBD1 (6 bases). The CDR3 sequence is 12 residues long. The V gene lost 4 bases and the J gene lost 10 bases, with 13 bases spanning the gap. CDR1 is LGHDT, CDR2 YNNKEL, per germline (reference sequence). The DNA of the CDR3 is TGTGCCAGCAGCCCAGTGGGCAGGGGAGCTTTCTTT. This codes for CASSPVGRGAFF.

The chain links TRBV19 to TRBJ1-2; possible D gene TRBD1, 5 bases. Trimming pared 3 bases from V and 3 bases from J, leaving 17 bases between. The V gene's germline CDR1 is LNHDA and CDR2 SQIVND (reference sequence). This CDR3 comprises 16 residues. CDR3 coding DNA: TGTGCCAGTAGTATGGGGGATGGGAGTACTTACTATGGCTACACCTTC. Translation: CASSMGDGSTYYGYTF.

The chain couples TRBV5-1 to TRBJ2-1; the match to TRBD2 covers 10 bases. Losses at the gene ends were 3 bases for V and 5 bases for J; bases not matched to a gene: 5. Germline lookup yields CDR1 SGHRS and CDR2 YFSETQ. The CDR3 has 15 residues. CDR3 bases: TGCGCCAGCAGCTGGGGAGCGGGGGGGCACAATGAGCAGTTCTTC. This sequence encodes CASSWGAGGHNEQFF.